This paragraph covers one T cell receptor beta chain sequence. Its antigen is unknown. The CDR3 loop spans 15 amino acids. Germline lookup yields CDR1 MNHEY and CDR2 SMNVEV (reference sequence). Trimming took 4 bases from V and 1 from J, leaving 14 bases between them. This sample is drawn from a study of T-cell memory formation after mild COVID-19. Across the study: Clusters of TCRs were largely donor specific. Study-wide results and caveats: Shrinking CD4+ clones resided mostly in CM and EM, and CD8+ ones in EMRA.

A 5'RACE reaction primed in the constant segment made cDNA libraries of TCR alpha and TCR beta, and these carried sample barcodes and UMIs. Via MiXCR, TCRdb re-called the 5' RACE reads, giving one row per CDR3 protein. The repertoire holds 250,000 or so distinct CDR3 sequences, with about a sixth as singletons. The sample taken for sequencing was PBMCs or a T cell subset sorted from them (not recorded which). This receptor was taken from a man in his late teens or twenties who had mild COVID-19 (a few samples of this study predate the infection). Cell type and time point are not known. The V and J genes are TRBV27 and TRBJ2-7; possibly TRBD1 for D (6 bases). CDR3 sequence reads: CASSWSGDPSYEQYF. For the CDR3, the DNA is TGTGCCAGCAGTTGGTCAGGGGATCCTTCCTACGAGCAGTACTTC.